Sequencing of this T cell receptor beta chain was carried out in a study of shared clonotypes between healthy human individuals. Findings and limits, study-wide: Among donors, the sharing of clonotypes was expected to be influenced by sequencing depth.

The CDR3 runs to 14 residues. Germline CDR1 SGHRS, CDR2 YFSETQ. Deletions cut 3 bases from V and 1 base from J, with 7 bases between. Comment on this clone: What it binds is unknown. A read error may be the cause here, since a much bigger clone is one base away. Other DNA variants within this sample encode the same CDR3.

Data came from immunoSEQ multiplex PCR; TCRdb stores just in-frame clones and leaves some out. In the table there are about 1.1 million clones, 70% to 80% of which are singletons. The source material was memory CD4+ T cells from PBMCs. As to subset: CD45RA-negative fraction. The receptor was isolated from a man younger than 30 in good health. Some clones in this sample may be carry-over from other donors' samples. J is TRBJ2-2 and V is TRBV5-1; D is ambiguous. CDR3 DNA sequence: TGCGCCAGCAGCTCGGACGGGAACACCGGGGAGCTGTTTTTT. Translation: CASSSDGNTGELFF.